This entry lists 7 T cell receptor beta chains sequenced from one sample in a study of cytomegalovirus exposure and HLA in healthy donors. The PCR made use of 60 Vbeta and 13 Jbeta primers. Profiled with immunoSEQ multiplex PCR; TCRdb holds only in-frame clones, not every one. Here the sample spans about 140,000 clones, around 80% being singletons. Sample: PBMCs. These receptors were collected from a middle-aged man in good health and CMV-seropositive.

The rearrangement uses TRBV19 and TRBJ2-3; 12 bases fit TRBD1. CDR1 and CDR2 from the germline V gene are LNHDA and SQIVND (reference sequence). The trim removed 6 bases at V and 6 bases at J, leaving 7 bases unmatched. The CDR3 spans 15 residues. CDR3 loop: CASRSGTGGRDTQYF. CDR3 in DNA: TGTGCCAGTAGATCCGGGACAGGGGGCAGGGATACGCAGTATTTT.

The chain uses TRBV19 and TRBJ2-2; TRBD2 might be the D (6 bases). This CDR3 region has 13 residues. V was shortened by 6 bases and J by 5 bases, with 10 bases between the two germline ends. Germline CDR1 is LNHDA and CDR2 is SQIVND (reference sequence). Written as DNA, the CDR3 is TGTGCCAGTAGGTACGGGGGAACCGGGGAGCTGTTTTTT. Amino acids: CASRYGGTGELFF. Variable domain in full (rest from reference TRBV19 and TRBJ2-2): DGGITQSPKYLFRKEGQNVTLSCEQNLNHDAMYWYRQDPGQGLRLIYYSQIVNDFQKGDIAEGYSVSREKKESFPLTVTSAQKNPTAFYLCASRYGGTGELFFGEGSRLTVL.

The table lists this clone with a few counts. The CDR3 DNA is TGTGCCAGCAGTCCCGGATTGGGCTGGAAGGCTTTCTTT. This codes for CASSPGLGWKAFF. This chain joins TRBV27 and TRBJ1-1; the D is unclear. Deletions cut 5 bases from V and 11 bases from J, with 18 bases between. The length of the CDR3 is 13 residues. The germline gives CDR1 MNHEY, CDR2 SMNVEV (reference sequence).

The gene calls are TRBV28 and TRBJ1-2; tentative D call: TRBD1 (5 bases). The CDR3 is 13 residues long. Germline V gene sequence: CDR1 MDHEN, CDR2 SYDVKM. V dropped 6 bases and J dropped 8 bases, with 16 bases sitting between them. CDR3 protein: CASSLRVPLGYTF. In DNA, the CDR3 is TGTGCCAGCAGCCTCAGGGTTCCCCTAGGCTACACCTTC.

The V call is TRBV4-3, the J call TRBJ2-5; 8 bases line up with TRBD1. The CDR3 is made up of 13 amino acids. V was clipped by 4 bases and J by 5 bases; unmatched bases: 3. CDR1 LGHNA and CDR2 YSLEER come from the germline V gene. Here the CDR3 DNA reads TGCGCCAGCAGCCCACAGGGGGAGGAGACCCAGTACTTC. Amino acids: CASSPQGEETQYF.

The chain joins TRBV5-1 to TRBJ2-5; D unresolved. Trimming took 4 bases from V and 5 from J, leaving 18 bases between them. The CDR3 totals 15 residues. In germline, CDR1 is SGHRS, CDR2 YFSETQ. CDR3 nucleotides: TGCGCCAGCAGCGCGCACGGGTCCCCGTCGGAGACCCAGTACTTC. It specifies CASSAHGSPSETQYF.

This clone was recorded only once. The chain employs TRBV4-3 and TRBJ1-5; maybe TRBD1 (5 bases). CDR3 size: 16 residues. The V end lost 4 bases, the J end lost 1 base, and 14 bases lay between the germline ends. Per the germline V gene, CDR1 is LGHNA and CDR2 is YSLEER. CDR3 in DNA: TGCGCCAGCAGCCGTGACAGATCGATCAGCAATCAGCCCCAGCATTTT. Translated, it gives CASSRDRSISNQPQHF.